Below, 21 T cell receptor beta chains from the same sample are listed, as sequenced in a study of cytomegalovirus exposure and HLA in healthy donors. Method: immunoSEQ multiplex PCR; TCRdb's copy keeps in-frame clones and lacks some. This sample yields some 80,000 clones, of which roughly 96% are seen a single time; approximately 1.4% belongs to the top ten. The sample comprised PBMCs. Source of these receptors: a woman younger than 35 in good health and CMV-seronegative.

CDR3 bases: TGCGCCAGCAGCTTGGCCAGCGTCGGGCTAGCGGGGGAGAGCTCCTACAATGAGCAGTTCTTC. Encoded protein: CASSLASVGLAGESSYNEQFF. This chain links TRBV5-1 with TRBJ2-1; 10 positions match TRBD2. With 0 bases clipped from V and 0 bases from J, the junction kept 15 bases outside the gene matches. CDR3 length equals 21 residues. The germline V gene has CDR1 SGHRS and CDR2 YFSETQ.

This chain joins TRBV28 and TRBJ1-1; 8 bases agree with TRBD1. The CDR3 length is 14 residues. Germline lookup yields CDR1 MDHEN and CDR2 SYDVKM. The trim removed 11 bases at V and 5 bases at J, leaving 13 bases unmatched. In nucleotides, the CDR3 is TGTGCCGGCCGGACCGGACAGGGTAATACTGAAGCTTTCTTT. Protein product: CAGRTGQGNTEAFF.

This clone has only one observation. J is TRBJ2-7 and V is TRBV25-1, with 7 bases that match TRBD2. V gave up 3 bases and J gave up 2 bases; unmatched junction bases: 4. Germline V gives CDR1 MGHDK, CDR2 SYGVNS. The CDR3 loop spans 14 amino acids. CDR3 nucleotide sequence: TGTGCCAGCAGTGATAGCGGGCCGACCTACGAGCAGTACTTC. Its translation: CASSDSGPTYEQYF.

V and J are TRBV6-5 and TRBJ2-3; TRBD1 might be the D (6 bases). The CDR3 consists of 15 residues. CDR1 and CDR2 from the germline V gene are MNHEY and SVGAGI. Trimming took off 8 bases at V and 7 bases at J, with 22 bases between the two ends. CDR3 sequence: CASRFRDNLANTQYF. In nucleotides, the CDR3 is TGTGCCAGCCGCTTCCGGGACAACCTCGCGAATACGCAGTATTTT.

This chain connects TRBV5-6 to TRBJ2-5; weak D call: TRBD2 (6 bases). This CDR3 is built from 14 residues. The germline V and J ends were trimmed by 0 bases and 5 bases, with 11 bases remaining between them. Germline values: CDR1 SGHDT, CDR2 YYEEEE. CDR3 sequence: CASSLAGTGETQYF. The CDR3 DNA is TGTGCCAGCAGCTTGGCAGGGACTGGGGAGACCCAGTACTTC. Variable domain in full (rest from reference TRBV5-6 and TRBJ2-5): DAGVTQSPTHLIKTRGQQVTLRCSPKSGHDTVSWYQQALGQGPQFIFQYYEEEERQRGNFPDRFSGHQFPNYSSELNVNALLLGDSALYLCASSLAGTGETQYFGPGTRLLVL.

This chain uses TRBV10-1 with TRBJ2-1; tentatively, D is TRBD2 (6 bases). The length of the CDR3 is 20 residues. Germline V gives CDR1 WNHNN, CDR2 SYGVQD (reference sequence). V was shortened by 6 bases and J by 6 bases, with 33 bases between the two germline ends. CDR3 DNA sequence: TGCGCCAGCAGCGGGAGCGGAGGATTCCGGGATTCCCCCCCCCGCAATGAGCAGTTCTTC. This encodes CASSGSGGFRDSPPRNEQFF.

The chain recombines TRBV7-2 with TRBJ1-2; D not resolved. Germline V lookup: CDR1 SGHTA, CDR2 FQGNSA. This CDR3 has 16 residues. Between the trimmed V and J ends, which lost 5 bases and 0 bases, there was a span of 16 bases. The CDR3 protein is CASSRGGTASNYGYTF. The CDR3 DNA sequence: TGTGCCAGCAGCCGGGGAGGAACAGCTTCTAACTATGGCTACACCTTC.

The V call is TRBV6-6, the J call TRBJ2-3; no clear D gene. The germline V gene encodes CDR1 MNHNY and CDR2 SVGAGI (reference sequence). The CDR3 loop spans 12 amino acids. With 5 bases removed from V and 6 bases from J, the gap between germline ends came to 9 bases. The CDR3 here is CASSTFPDTQYF. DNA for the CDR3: TGTGCCAGCAGTACTTTCCCGGATACGCAGTATTTT.

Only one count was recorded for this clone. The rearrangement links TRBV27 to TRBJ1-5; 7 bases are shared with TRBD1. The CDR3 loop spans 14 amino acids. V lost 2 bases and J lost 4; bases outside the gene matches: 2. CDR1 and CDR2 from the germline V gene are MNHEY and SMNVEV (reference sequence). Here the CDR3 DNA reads TGTGCCAGCAGTTTAGGACAGGAGAATCAGCCCCAGCATTTT. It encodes CASSLGQENQPQHF.

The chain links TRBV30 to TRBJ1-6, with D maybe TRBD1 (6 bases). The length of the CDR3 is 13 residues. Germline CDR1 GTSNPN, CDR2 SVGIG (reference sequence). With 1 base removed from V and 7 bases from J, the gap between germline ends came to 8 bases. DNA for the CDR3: TGTGCCTGGAGTGGACAGGAAAATTCACCCCTCCACTTT. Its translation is CAWSGQENSPLHF.

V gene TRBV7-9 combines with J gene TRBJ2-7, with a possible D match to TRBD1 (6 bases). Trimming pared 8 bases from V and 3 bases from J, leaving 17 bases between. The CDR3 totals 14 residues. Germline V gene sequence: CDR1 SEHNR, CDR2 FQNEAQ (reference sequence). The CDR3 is CASRDLTGDYEQYF. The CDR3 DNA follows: TGTGCCAGCCGAGATTTGACAGGTGACTACGAGCAGTACTTC.

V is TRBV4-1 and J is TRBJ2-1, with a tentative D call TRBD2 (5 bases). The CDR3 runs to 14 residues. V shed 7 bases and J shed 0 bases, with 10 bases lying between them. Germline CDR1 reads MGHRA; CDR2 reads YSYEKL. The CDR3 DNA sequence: TGCGCCAGCACGCGGGTCGGCTCCTACAATGAGCAGTTCTTC. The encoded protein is CASTRVGSYNEQFF.

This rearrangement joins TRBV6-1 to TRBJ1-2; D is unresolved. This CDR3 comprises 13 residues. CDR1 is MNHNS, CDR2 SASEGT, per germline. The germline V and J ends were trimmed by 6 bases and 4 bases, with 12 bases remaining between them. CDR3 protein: CASRTGLGYGYTF. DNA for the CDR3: TGTGCCAGCAGGACGGGGTTAGGCTATGGCTACACCTTC.

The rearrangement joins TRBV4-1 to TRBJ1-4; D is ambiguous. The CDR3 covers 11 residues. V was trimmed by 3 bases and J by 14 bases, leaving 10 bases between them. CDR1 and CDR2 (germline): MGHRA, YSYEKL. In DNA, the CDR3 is TGCGCCAGCAGCCACTCGCGATTGCTGTTTTTT. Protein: CASSHSRLLFF.

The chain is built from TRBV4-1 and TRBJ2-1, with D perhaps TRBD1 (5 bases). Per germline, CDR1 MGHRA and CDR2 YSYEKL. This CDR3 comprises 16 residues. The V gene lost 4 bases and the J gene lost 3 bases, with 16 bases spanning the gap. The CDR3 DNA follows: TGCGCCAGCAGCCCTCCCTTAGGGGTGGACTACAATGAGCAGTTCTTC. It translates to CASSPPLGVDYNEQFF.

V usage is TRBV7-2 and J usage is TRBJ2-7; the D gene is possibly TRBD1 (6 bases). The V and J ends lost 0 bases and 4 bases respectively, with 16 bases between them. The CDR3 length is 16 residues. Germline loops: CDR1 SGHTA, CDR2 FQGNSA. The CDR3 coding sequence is TGTGCCAGCAGCTTAGCAGGTGGGCTAGGACAGTACGAGCAGTACTTC. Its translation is CASSLAGGLGQYEQYF.

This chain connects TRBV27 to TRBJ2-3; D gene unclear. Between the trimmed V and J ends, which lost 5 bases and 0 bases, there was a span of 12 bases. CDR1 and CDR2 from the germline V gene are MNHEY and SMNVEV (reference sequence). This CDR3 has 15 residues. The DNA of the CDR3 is TGTGCCAGCAGTCGACTCCTTCCTAGCACAGATACGCAGTATTTT. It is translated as CASSRLLPSTDTQYF.

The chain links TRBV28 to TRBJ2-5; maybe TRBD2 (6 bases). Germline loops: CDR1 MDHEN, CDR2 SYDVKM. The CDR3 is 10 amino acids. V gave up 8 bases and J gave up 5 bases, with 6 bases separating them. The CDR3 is CASRGETQYF. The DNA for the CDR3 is TGTGCCAGCCGGGGGGAGACCCAGTACTTC.

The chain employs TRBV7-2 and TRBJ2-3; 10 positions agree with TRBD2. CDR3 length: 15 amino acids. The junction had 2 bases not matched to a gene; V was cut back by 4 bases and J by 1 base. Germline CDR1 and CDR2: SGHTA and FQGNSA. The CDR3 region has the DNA TGTGCCAGCAGCTCCGGGACTAGCGGCACAGATACGCAGTATTTT. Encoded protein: CASSSGTSGTDTQYF.

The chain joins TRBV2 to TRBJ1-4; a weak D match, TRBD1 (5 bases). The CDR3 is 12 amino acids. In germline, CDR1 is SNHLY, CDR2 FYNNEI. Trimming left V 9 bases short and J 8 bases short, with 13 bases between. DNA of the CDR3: TGTGCCAGAGGGGACTTTTCCGAAAAACTGTTTTTT. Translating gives CARGDFSEKLFF. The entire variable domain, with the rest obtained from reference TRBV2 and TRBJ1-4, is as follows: EPEVTQTPSHQVTQMGQEVILRCVPISNHLYFYWYRQILGQKVEFLVSFYNNEISEKSEIFDDQFSVERPDGSNFTLKIRSTKLEDSAMYFCARGDFSEKLFFGSGTQLSVL.

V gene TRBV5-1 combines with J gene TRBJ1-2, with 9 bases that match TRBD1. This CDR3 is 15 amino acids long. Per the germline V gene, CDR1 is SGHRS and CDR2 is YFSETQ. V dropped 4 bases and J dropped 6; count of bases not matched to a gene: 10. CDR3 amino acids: CASSRSRDRADGYTF. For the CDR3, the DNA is TGCGCCAGCAGCCGCAGCCGGGACAGGGCGGATGGCTACACCTTC.